The entry below describes one TCR beta chain. The target antigen is unknown. The repertoire was sequenced with immunoSEQ multiplex PCR; TCRdb's copy has only in-frame clones and lacks some. The sample records 600,000 to 750,000 clones, 90% being singletons. These data originate in a study of shared clonotypes between healthy human individuals. Study-wide findings and caveats: Clonotype sharing levels among donors were expected to vary with sequencing depth.

The CDR3 contains 18 residues. J was trimmed by 4 bases and V by 5 bases; bases with no gene match: 12. In germline, CDR1 is MNHEY, CDR2 SMNVEV (reference sequence). The receptor comes from a man aged 18 to 35 in good health. Some clones in this sample may be carry-over from other donors' samples. The sample consisted of memory CD8+ T cells from PBMCs. Subset noted: CD45RO+ cells pooled with CCR7-negative TemRA cells. The chain couples TRBV27 to TRBJ2-3; 13 bases are shared with TRBD2. The CDR3 is CASSPTSGRAIGPDTQYF. In DNA form, the CDR3 reads TGTGCCAGCAGTCCAACTAGCGGGAGGGCAATAGGGCCAGATACGCAGTATTTT.